One sample yielded the 24 T cell receptor beta chains listed below, sequenced in a study of tumor and adjacent non-tumor tissue in lung cancer. RNA was extracted from bulk tissue without any cell sorting. A modified ARM-PCR protocol with three rounds of nested PCR amplified TCRbeta. TCRdb ran MiXCR on the multiplex PCR reads and lists one entry per CDR3 protein. Seen here are just over 200,000 distinct CDR3 sequences, around 70% observed once, and the top ten hold under 30%. The source material was lung tumor tissue. These receptors were collected from a man aged 55 to 70 with non-small cell lung cancer.

On this clonotype: A much bigger clone sits one base away, suggesting this may be a read error. The V gene is TRBV20-1, the J gene TRBJ2-1; weak D call: TRBD2 (5 bases). The CDR3 runs to 15 residues. V was pared by 5 bases and J by 4 bases, with 18 bases between. Germline CDR1 DFQATT, CDR2 SNEGSKA (reference sequence). CDR3 coding DNA: TGCAGTGCTTCAAAGTCTAGCCGATTGTACAATGAGCAGTTCTTC. Its translation: CSASKSSRLYNEQFF.

The rearrangement uses TRBV29-1 and TRBJ1-1; D remains unclear. V lost 7 bases, J lost 10 bases, and 25 bases lay in between. The CDR3 has 14 residues. CDR1 and CDR2 (germline): SQVTM, ANQGSEA. CDR3 region: CSGNDDERYDGAFF. DNA for the CDR3: TGCAGCGGGAACGACGACGAGCGATATGACGGAGCTTTCTTT.

The J gene is TRBJ2-3, the V gene TRBV4-3; D gene ambiguous. CDR1 LGHNA and CDR2 YSLEER come from the germline V gene. Trimming shortened V by 1 base and J by 1 base, and 12 bases separated the two germline ends. This CDR3 has 16 residues. Here the CDR3 DNA reads TGCGCCAGCAGCCAAGCAGTGGCCTCCTGCACAGATACGCAGTATTTT. This sequence encodes CASSQAVASCTDTQYF.

Points on this clonotype: A single base separates this from a much larger clone, so it may be a read error. The chain uses TRBV6-5 and TRBJ1-2; D is unclear. The germline V gene has CDR1 MNHEY and CDR2 SVGAGI. The CDR3 has 16 residues. CDR3 sequence reads: CASRPRILVPNYGCTF. In DNA, the CDR3 is TGTGCCAGCAGGCCCCGCATTCTGGTCCCTAACTATGGCTGCACCTTC.

This clonotype was seen only once. A read error may explain this, as a much larger clone is one base away. V is TRBV29-1 and J is TRBJ2-7; possibly TRBD2 for D (5 bases). The CDR3 is 13 residues long. The germline CDR1 and CDR2 sequences are SQVTM and ANQGSEA. V lost 4 bases and J 0 bases, leaving 10 bases between the germline ends. CDR3 sequence: CSVGCGRSYEQYF. In DNA, the CDR3 is TGCAGCGTTGGATGCGGGCGCTCCTACGAGCAGTACTTC.

The rearrangement joins TRBV20-1 to TRBJ2-5; no clear D gene. From germline, CDR1 is DFQATT and CDR2 SNEGSKA (reference sequence). The ends were cut back, 6 bases at V and 14 bases at J, with 25 bases in the middle. The CDR3 runs to 13 residues. CDR3 protein: CSAYAANSYEHYF. In nucleotides, the CDR3 is TGCAGTGCGTACGCAGCTAACTCCTACGAGCACTACTTC.

Worth noting for this clonotype: This may arise from a read error, as a much more abundant clone is one base away. The DNA is left out, because the CDR3 cannot be placed on it with certainty; the CDR3 is given as TCRdb lists it. The J gene is TRBJ1-3, the V gene TRBV29-1; TRBD1, the table's D call, lacks a check against the DNA. Looked up from germline, CDR1 is SQVTM and CDR2 is ANQGSEA. The CDR3 totals 13 residues, both ends included. The CDR3 sequence: CSVAGGSGNTINF.

Concerning this clonotype itself: An end of the junction differs from the germline gene, which may be a read error. V is TRBV6-5 and J is TRBJ2-3; 7 bases agree with TRBD1. This CDR3 has 15 amino acids. CDR1 is MNHEY and CDR2 is SVGAGI in the germline V gene. The CDR3 protein is CTSRDSFGGTDKQYF. CDR3 nucleotides: TGTACCAGCAGGGACAGTTTTGGGGGCACAGATAAGCAGTATTTT.

The chain carries TRBV7-8 and TRBJ2-1; no definite D call. The CDR3 loop spans 16 amino acids. V gave up 2 bases and J gave up 7 bases, with 18 bases separating them. Germline V gene sequence: CDR1 SGHVS, CDR2 FQNEAQ. CDR3: CASSLYDRPNGNEQFF. CDR3 DNA sequence: TGTGCCAGCAGCTTATACGACCGCCCGAACGGGAATGAGCAGTTCTTC.

This chain uses TRBV7-9 with TRBJ1-2, with D possibly matching TRBD1 (5 bases). The V end was cut by 1 base, the J end by 9 bases, with 15 bases between. The CDR3 is made up of 14 amino acids. Per the germline V gene, CDR1 is SEHNR and CDR2 is FQNEAQ (reference sequence). The chain's CDR3 is CASSLVQGMDRYTF. CDR3 coding DNA: TGTGCCAGCAGCTTAGTGCAGGGAATGGATCGCTACACCTTC. The full variable domain, rest sourced from reference TRBV7-9 and TRBJ1-2, is DTGVSQNPRHKITKRGQNVTFRCDPISEHNRLYWYRQTLGQGPEFLTYFQNEAQLEKSRLLSDRFSAERPKGSFSTLEIQRTEQGDSAMYLCASSLVQGMDRYTFGSGTRLTVV.

Turning to this clonotype: The germline gene is not matched at one end of the junction; a read error may be the cause. This rearrangement joins TRBV5-6 to TRBJ2-6, with D maybe TRBD1 (5 bases). In germline, CDR1 is SGHDT, CDR2 YYEEEE. The CDR3 is 17 residues long. CDR3 sequence reads: CASSLPQTLSGADVLTF. Written as DNA, the CDR3 is TGTGCCAGCAGCTTGCCACAGACACTCTCTGGGGCCGACGTCCTGACTTTC.

With regard to this clonotype: Possible read error: a much larger clone is one base away. This chain connects TRBV6-2 or TRBV6-3 to TRBJ2-7, with D unresolved. Trimming cost V 7 bases and J 0 bases, with 13 bases left between them. Germline V gene lookup returns CDR1 MNHEY and CDR2 SVGEGT. This CDR3 comprises 14 residues. In DNA, the CDR3 is TGTGCCAGCACCACCGGGTCAGCCTCCTACGAGCAGTACTTC. The encoded protein is CASTTGSASYEQYF.

For this clonotype: It may be a read error: a sequence one base away is much more abundant. CDR3 sequence reads: CSVEMDSNYGYTF. DNA of the CDR3: TGCAGCGTTGAAATGGACAGCAACTATGGCTACACCTTC. The chain couples TRBV29-1 to TRBJ1-2; D is perhaps TRBD1 (6 bases). V was cut by 2 bases and J by 2 bases, with 9 bases left in between. The germline V gene encodes CDR1 SQVTM and CDR2 ANQGSEA. The CDR3 runs 13 residues.

Worth noting for this clonotype: Germline and junction disagree at one end, which may indicate a read error. This chain links TRBV29-1 with TRBJ1-1; D ambiguous. The length of the CDR3 is 11 residues. In germline, CDR1 is SQVTM, CDR2 ANQGSEA. CDR3 sequence reads: CGVAREAEALF. CDR3 DNA: TGCGGCGTTGCGCGGGAGGCTGAAGCTCTCTTT. The whole variable domain, remainder taken from reference TRBV29-1 and TRBJ1-1, is SAVISQKPSRDICQRGTSLTIQCQVDSQVTMMFWYRQQPGQSLTLIATANQGSEATYESGFVIDKFPISRPNLTFSTLTVSNMSPEDSSIYLCGVAREAEALFGQGTRLTVV.

DNA of the CDR3: TGTGCCAACACAGGTGGCTGCTCCTACGAGCAGTACTTC. Residues: CANTGGCSYEQYF. V is TRBV6-5 and J is TRBJ2-7; tentative D call: TRBD1 (5 bases). This CDR3 is 13 amino acids long. Germline V gene sequence: CDR1 MNHEY, CDR2 SVGAGI. Trimming removed 10 bases at V and 0 bases at J, with 13 bases between.

This clonotype was observed a few times. This chain joins TRBV7-9 and TRBJ2-3; D unclear. V was shortened by 2 bases and J by 2 bases, with 5 bases between the two germline ends. CDR1 SEHNR and CDR2 FQNEAQ come from the germline V gene (reference sequence). The CDR3 sequence is 13 residues long. Here the CDR3 reads CASSLSLTDTQYF. The CDR3, as DNA: TGTGCCAGCAGCTTATCTCTCACAGATACGCAGTATTTT.

Notes on this clonotype: A read error may be the cause here, since a much bigger clone is one base away. J is TRBJ2-1 and V is TRBV5-5, with no clear D. V was cut by 3 bases and J by 4 bases, with 17 bases left in between. This CDR3 has 16 residues. Germline CDR1 and CDR2: SGHKS and YYEKEE (reference sequence). For the CDR3, the DNA is TGTGCCAGCAGCTACGATGGGGTGGAGATATACAATGAGCAGTTCTTC. This encodes CASSYDGVEIYNEQFF.

This clonotype was counted at least ten times. The V call is TRBV11-2, the J call TRBJ2-1; D could derive from TRBD1 or TRBD2 (5 bases each). CDR1 and CDR2 from the germline V gene are SGHAT and FQNNGV. The V end was cut by 6 bases, the J end by 0 bases, with 15 bases between. There are 16 residues in the CDR3. CDR3 protein: CASSPGAGSSYNEQFF. DNA for the CDR3: TGTGCCAGCAGTCCTGGGGCTGGGAGCTCCTACAATGAGCAGTTCTTC. Supplemented by reference TRBV11-2 and TRBJ2-1, the full variable domain reads EAGVAQSPRYKIIEKRQSVAFWCNPISGHATLYWYQQILGQGPKLLIQFQNNGVVDDSQLPKDRFSAERLKGVDSTLKIQPAKLEDSAVYLCASSPGAGSSYNEQFFGPGTRLTVL.

Of note for this clonotype: An end of the junction does not agree with germline; a read error may underlie this. The chain employs TRBV11-2 and TRBJ2-2, with a possible D match to TRBD2 (5 bases). This CDR3 has 13 residues. CDR1 and CDR2 (germline): SGHAT, FQNNGV. CDR3 coding DNA: TGTGCTAGCAGCTTAGAAGCGAACGGGAAGCTGTTTTTT. Protein sequence: CASSLEANGKLFF.

This clonotype was picked up a small number of times. The chain combines TRBV6-2 or TRBV6-3 with TRBJ2-1; 8 nucleotides match TRBD2. The CDR3 extends over 17 amino acids. From germline, CDR1 is MNHEY and CDR2 SVGEGT. V shed 2 bases and J 6 bases; nucleotides not matched to a gene: 12. The DNA for the CDR3 is TGTGCCAGCAGTTACCCTTACCGGGAGGGCCCCATCAATGAGCAGTTCTTC. Amino acids: CASSYPYREGPINEQFF.

About this clonotype itself: One junction end does not reproduce the germline sequence, and a read error may be involved. The chain carries TRBV4-3 and TRBJ2-7, with unresolved D. This CDR3 region has 14 residues. Germline values: CDR1 LGHNA, CDR2 YSLEER. This CDR3 reads CVSSPGSTTYEQYF. Written as DNA, the CDR3 is TGCGTCAGCAGCCCCGGGTCTACTACATACGAGCAGTACTTC.

The chain employs TRBV4-2 and TRBJ2-7, with no clear D. The V gene's germline CDR1 is LGHNA and CDR2 YNFKEQ. V shed 0 bases and J shed 10 bases, with 22 bases lying between them. This CDR3 region has 16 residues. Written as DNA, the CDR3 is TGTGCCAGCAGCCAAGATTCGGCTAGATATCTTCCCGACCAGTACTTC. Protein: CASSQDSARYLPDQYF.

This chain joins TRBV2 and TRBJ2-1; D ambiguous. CDR1 SNHLY and CDR2 FYNNEI come from the germline V gene. The CDR3 spans 11 residues. Trimming cost V 6 bases and J 4 bases, with 4 bases left between them. The CDR3: CASRVYNEQFF. In DNA, the CDR3 is TGTGCCAGCAGGGTGTACAATGAGCAGTTCTTC.

The chain uses TRBV29-1 and TRBJ1-2; no definite D call. The CDR3 spans 15 residues. Germline values: CDR1 SQVTM, CDR2 ANQGSEA. V gave up 6 bases and J gave up 4 bases, with 21 bases separating them. The DNA for the CDR3 is TGCAGCGTCGTAAAAATCCGACTGGCAGGCTATGGCTACACCTTC. This encodes CSVVKIRLAGYGYTF.